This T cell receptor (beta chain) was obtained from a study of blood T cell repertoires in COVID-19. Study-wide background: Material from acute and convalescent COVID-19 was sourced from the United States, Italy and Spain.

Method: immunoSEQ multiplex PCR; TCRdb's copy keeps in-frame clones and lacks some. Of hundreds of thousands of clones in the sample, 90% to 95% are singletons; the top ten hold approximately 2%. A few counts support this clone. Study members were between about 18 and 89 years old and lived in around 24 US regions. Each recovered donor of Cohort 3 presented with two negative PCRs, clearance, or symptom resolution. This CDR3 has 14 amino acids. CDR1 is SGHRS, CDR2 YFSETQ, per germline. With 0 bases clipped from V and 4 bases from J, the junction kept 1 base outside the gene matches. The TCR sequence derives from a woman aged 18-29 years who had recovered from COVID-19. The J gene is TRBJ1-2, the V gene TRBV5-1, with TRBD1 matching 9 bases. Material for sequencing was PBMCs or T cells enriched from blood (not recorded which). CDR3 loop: CASSLGDRAYGYTF. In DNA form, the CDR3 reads TGCGCCAGCAGCTTGGGGGACAGGGCCTATGGCTACACCTTC.